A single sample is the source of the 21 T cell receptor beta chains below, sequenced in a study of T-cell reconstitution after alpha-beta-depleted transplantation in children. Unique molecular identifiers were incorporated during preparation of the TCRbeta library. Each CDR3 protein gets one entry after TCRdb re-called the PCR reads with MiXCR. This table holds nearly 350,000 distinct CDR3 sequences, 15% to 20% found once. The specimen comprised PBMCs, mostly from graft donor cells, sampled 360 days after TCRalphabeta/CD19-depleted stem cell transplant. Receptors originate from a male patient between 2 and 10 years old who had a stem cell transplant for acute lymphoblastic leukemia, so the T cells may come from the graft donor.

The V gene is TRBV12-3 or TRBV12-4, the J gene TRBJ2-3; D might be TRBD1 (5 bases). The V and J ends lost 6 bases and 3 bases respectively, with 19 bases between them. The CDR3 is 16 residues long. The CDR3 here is CASSLNWQGWTDTQYF. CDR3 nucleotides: TGTGCCAGCAGCCTGAACTGGCAGGGTTGGACAGATACGCAGTATTTT.

CDR3 DNA: TGCAGCGTCGCCGTTACTAGCGTGGAGACCCAGTACTTC. Protein: CSVAVTSVETQYF. The chain combines TRBV29-1 with TRBJ2-5, with 7 positions matching TRBD2. The CDR3 totals 13 residues. Germline loops: CDR1 SQVTM, CDR2 ANQGSEA. J lost 5 bases, V lost 6 bases, and 9 bases had no gene match.

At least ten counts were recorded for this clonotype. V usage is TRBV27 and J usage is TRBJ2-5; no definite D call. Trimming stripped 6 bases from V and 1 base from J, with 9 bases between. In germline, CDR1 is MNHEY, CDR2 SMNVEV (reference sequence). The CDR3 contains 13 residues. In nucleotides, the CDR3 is TGTGCCAGCAGCCTCTTCCCCCAAGAGACCCAGTACTTC. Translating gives CASSLFPQETQYF.

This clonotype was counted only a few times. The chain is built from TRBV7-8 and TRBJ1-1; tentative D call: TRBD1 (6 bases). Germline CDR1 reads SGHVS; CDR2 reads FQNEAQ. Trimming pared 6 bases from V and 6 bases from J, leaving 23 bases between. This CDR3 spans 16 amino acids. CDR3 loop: CASSPPDRRSYAEAFF. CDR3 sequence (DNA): TGTGCCAGCAGTCCCCCGGACAGAAGGAGTTACGCTGAAGCTTTCTTT.

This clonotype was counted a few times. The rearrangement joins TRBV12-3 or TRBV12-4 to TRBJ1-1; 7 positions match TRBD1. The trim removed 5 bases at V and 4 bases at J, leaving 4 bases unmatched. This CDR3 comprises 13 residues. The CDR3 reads CASSDRVGTEAFF. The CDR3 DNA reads TGTGCCAGCAGTGACAGGGTTGGCACTGAAGCTTTCTTT.

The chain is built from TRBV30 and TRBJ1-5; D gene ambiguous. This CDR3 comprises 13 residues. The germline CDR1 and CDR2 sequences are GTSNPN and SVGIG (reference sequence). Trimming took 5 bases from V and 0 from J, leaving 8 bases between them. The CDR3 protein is CAWGQHSNQPQHF. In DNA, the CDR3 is TGTGCCTGGGGGCAGCATAGCAATCAGCCCCAGCATTTT.

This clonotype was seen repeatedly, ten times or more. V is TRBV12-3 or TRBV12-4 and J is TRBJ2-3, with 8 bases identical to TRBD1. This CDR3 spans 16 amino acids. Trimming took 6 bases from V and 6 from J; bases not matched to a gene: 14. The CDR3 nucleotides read TGTGCCAGCAGCCACAGGGGGAGAAGTCTCAGGGATACGCAGTATTTT. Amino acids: CASSHRGRSLRDTQYF.

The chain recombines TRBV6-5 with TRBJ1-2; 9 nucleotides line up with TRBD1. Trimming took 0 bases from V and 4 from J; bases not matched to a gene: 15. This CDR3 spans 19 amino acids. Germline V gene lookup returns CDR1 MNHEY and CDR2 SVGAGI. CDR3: CASSYSLELTGGASYGYTF. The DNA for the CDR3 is TGTGCCAGCAGTTACTCGCTCGAGTTAACAGGGGGCGCGAGCTATGGCTACACCTTC.

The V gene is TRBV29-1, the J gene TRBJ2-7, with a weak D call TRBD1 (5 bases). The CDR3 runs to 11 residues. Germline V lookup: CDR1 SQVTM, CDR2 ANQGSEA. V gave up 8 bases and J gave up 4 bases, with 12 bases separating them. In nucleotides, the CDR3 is TGCAGCCCACCGCAGGGATACGAGCAGTACTTC. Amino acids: CSPPQGYEQYF.

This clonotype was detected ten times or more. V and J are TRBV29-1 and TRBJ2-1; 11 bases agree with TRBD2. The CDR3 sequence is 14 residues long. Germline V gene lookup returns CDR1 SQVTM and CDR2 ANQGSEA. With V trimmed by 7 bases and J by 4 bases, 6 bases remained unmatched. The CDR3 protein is CSGGASGRYNEQFF. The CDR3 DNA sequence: TGCAGCGGCGGGGCTAGCGGGAGGTACAATGAGCAGTTCTTC.

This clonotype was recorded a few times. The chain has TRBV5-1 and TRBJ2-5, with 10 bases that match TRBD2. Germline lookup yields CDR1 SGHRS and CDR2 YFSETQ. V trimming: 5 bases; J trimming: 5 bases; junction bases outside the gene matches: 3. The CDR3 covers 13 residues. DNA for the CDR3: TGCGCCAGCAGAGCTAGCGGGAGTGAGACCCAGTACTTC. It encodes CASRASGSETQYF.

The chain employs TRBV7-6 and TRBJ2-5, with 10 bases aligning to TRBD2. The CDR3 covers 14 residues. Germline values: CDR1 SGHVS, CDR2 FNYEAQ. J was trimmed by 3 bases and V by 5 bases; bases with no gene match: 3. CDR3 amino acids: CASSVTSGKETQYF. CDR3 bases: TGTGCCAGCAGCGTTACTAGCGGGAAAGAGACCCAGTACTTC.

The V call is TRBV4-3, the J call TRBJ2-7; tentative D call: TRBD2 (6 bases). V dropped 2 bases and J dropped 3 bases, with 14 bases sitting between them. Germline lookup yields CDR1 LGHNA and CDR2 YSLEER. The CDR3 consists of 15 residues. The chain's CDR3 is CASSQMRDGRYEQYF. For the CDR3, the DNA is TGCGCCAGCAGCCAAATGCGGGACGGACGCTACGAGCAGTACTTC.

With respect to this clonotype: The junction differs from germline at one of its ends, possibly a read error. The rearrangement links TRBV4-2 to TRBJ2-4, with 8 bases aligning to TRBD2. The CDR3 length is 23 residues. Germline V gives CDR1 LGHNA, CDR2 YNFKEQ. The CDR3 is CASSPSPGWGEAGRAMTKNIEYF. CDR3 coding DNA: TGTGCCAGCAGCCCTAGTCCAGGGTGGGGCGAGGCCGGGAGGGCGATGACCAAAAACATTGAGTACTTC.

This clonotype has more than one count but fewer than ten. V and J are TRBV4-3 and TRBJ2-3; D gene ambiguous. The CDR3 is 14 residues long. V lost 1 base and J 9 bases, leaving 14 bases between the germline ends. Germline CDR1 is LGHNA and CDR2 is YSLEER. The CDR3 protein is CASSQGLGLRTQYF. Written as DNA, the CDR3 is TGCGCCAGCAGCCAAGGCTTGGGGTTGAGGACGCAGTATTTT.

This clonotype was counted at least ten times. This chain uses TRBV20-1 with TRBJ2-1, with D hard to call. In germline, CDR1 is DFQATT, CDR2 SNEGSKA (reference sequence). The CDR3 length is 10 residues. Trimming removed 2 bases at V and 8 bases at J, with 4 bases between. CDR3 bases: TGCAGTGCTAGAAGGGATGAGCAGTTCTTC. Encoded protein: CSARRDEQFF.

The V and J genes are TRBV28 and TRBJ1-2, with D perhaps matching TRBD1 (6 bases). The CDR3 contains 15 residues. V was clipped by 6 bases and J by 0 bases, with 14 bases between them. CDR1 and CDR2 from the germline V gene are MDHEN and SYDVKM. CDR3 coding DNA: TGTGCCAGCAGAATACAGGGAGAAGCTAACTATGGCTACACCTTC. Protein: CASRIQGEANYGYTF.

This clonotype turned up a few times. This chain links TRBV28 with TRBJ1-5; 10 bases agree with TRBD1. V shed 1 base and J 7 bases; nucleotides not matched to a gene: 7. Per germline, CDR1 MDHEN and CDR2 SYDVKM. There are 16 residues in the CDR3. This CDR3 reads CASSLSMTGGGQPQHF. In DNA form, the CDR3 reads TGTGCCAGCAGTTTATCTATGACAGGGGGCGGACAGCCCCAGCATTTT.

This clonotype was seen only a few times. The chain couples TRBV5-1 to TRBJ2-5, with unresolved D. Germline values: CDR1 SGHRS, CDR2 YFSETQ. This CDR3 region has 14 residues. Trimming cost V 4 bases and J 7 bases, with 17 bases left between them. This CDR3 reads CASSPLSQFGTQYF. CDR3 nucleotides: TGCGCCAGCAGCCCCCTTTCTCAGTTCGGGACCCAGTACTTC.

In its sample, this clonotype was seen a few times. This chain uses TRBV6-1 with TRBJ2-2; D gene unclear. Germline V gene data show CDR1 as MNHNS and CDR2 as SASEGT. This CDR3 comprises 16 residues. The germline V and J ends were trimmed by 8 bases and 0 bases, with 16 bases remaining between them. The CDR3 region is CASSRGRPANTGELFF. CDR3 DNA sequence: TGTGCCAGCTCTCGCGGACGGCCCGCGAACACCGGGGAGCTGTTTTTT.

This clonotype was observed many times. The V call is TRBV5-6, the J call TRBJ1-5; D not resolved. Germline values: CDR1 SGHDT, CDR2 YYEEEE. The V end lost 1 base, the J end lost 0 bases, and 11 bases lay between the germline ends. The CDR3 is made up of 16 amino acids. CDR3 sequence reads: CASSLRSYDSNQPQHF. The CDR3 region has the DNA TGTGCCAGCAGCTTGAGGTCATATGATAGCAATCAGCCCCAGCATTTT.